The 32 T cell receptor beta chains reported below all come from one sample, sequenced in a study of T cell responses to AZD1222 COVID-19 vaccine. The table came from immunoSEQ multiplex PCR; TCRdb's copy has only in-frame clones and leaves some out. The data contain more than 95,000 clones, roughly 80% of them seen just once; the ten biggest clones take up more than 4.5%. The specimen was peripheral blood, collected on day 0 of AZD1222 vaccination. All receptors derive from an adult in good health.

This clone came up a few times. This rearrangement joins TRBV11-2 to TRBJ2-7; TRBD1 matches 10 bases. V was pared by 4 bases and J by 4 bases, with 10 bases of the junction left unmatched. The germline CDR1 and CDR2 sequences are SGHAT and FQNNGV. The CDR3 consists of 16 residues. The CDR3 here is CASSSPGQGVIYEQYF. For the CDR3, the DNA is TGTGCCAGCAGCTCCCCCGGACAGGGGGTAATTTACGAGCAGTACTTC.

This clone was observed a single time. V usage is TRBV27 and J usage is TRBJ1-2, with 7 bases that match TRBD1. In germline, CDR1 is MNHEY, CDR2 SMNVEV (reference sequence). The CDR3 has 15 amino acids. V lost 8 bases, J lost 6 bases, and 15 bases stayed unmatched. The CDR3, as DNA: TGTGCCAGCTCCGAAAGGGCCAGGGGGACGGATGGCTACACCTTC. Translation gives CASSERARGTDGYTF.

The rearrangement links TRBV5-1 to TRBJ1-4; tentative D call: TRBD1 (5 bases). Germline V gene data show CDR1 as SGHRS and CDR2 as YFSETQ. The CDR3 runs 13 residues. V was clipped by 7 bases and J by 7 bases, with 14 bases between them. CDR3 loop: CASQRDPGEKLFF. CDR3 nucleotide sequence: TGCGCCAGCCAACGGGACCCCGGTGAAAAACTGTTTTTT.

The V and J genes are TRBV11-2 and TRBJ1-1; 7 bases align to TRBD1. The CDR3 totals 13 residues. Losses at the gene ends were 2 bases for V and 4 bases for J; bases not matched to a gene: 1. CDR1 SGHAT and CDR2 FQNNGV come from the germline V gene. In DNA, the CDR3 is TGTGCCAGCAGCTTACCAGGGGGCACTGAAGCTTTCTTT. This translates into CASSLPGGTEAFF.

This sequence joins TRBV27 and TRBJ1-2; 7 positions match TRBD1. Looked up from germline, CDR1 is MNHEY and CDR2 is SMNVEV (reference sequence). V gave up 5 bases and J gave up 4 bases; unmatched junction bases: 10. The CDR3 extends over 15 amino acids. CDR3 in DNA: TGTGCCAGCAGTATCGATCCGACAGGGTTCTATGGCTACACCTTC. This sequence encodes CASSIDPTGFYGYTF.

The chain combines TRBV5-4 with TRBJ2-3, with TRBD2 matching 10 bases. Trimming took 2 bases from V and 4 from J; bases not matched to a gene: 10. Germline CDR1 reads SGHNT; CDR2 reads YYREEE (reference sequence). There are 17 residues in the CDR3. CDR3 in DNA: TGTGCCAGCAGCTTAGGGGTACGAAGCGGGGGGGCAGATACGCAGTATTTT. Its translation is CASSLGVRSGGADTQYF.

The chain joins TRBV5-6 to TRBJ1-5; the D gene is possibly TRBD1 (6 bases). The germline V and J ends were trimmed by 4 bases and 4 bases, with 9 bases remaining between them. The germline V gene has CDR1 SGHDT and CDR2 YYEEEE. CDR3 length: 13 amino acids. This CDR3 reads CASSRQGNQPQHF. For the CDR3, the DNA is TGTGCCAGCAGCCGGCAGGGGAATCAGCCCCAGCATTTT.

The chain is built from TRBV5-6 and TRBJ1-2; 8 positions match TRBD1. Germline V gene lookup returns CDR1 SGHDT and CDR2 YYEEEE. The ends lost 4 bases at V and 4 bases at J; junction bases unmatched: 12. The CDR3 has 16 amino acids. The CDR3 sequence is CASSADRGRALYGYTF. The DNA of the CDR3 is TGTGCCAGCAGCGCCGACAGGGGCCGAGCCCTCTATGGCTACACCTTC.

The chain is built from TRBV12-5 and TRBJ1-5; D ambiguous. The CDR3 loop spans 13 amino acids. Germline V gene sequence: CDR1 LGHNT, CDR2 FRNRAP. V was trimmed by 1 base and J by 7 bases, leaving 8 bases between them. The CDR3 DNA follows: TGTGCTAGTGGTTTGGGGCGGGAACAGCCCCAGCATTTT. Translated, it gives CASGLGREQPQHF.

On this clone itself: The same CDR3 arises from other DNA sequences in this sample as well. This rearrangement joins TRBV19 to TRBJ1-2; D call uncertain. The CDR3 has 13 amino acids. Germline V gene data show CDR1 as LNHDA and CDR2 as SQIVND (reference sequence). With 2 bases removed from V and 2 bases from J, the gap between germline ends came to 6 bases. Here the CDR3 DNA reads TGTGCCAGTAGTATAACAGACAACTATGGCTACACCTTC. Translation gives CASSITDNYGYTF.

The chain uses TRBV4-3 and TRBJ2-1, with D unresolved. Germline CDR1 is LGHNA and CDR2 is YSLEER. The CDR3 runs 15 residues. V shed 0 bases and J shed 6 bases, with 12 bases lying between them. CDR3 bases: TGCGCCAGCAGCCAAGATACGGGCAGTCTCAATGAGCAGTTCTTC. This encodes CASSQDTGSLNEQFF.

The rearrangement uses TRBV5-1 and TRBJ2-5; no definite D call. Trimming left V 2 bases short and J 5 bases short, with 19 bases between. The CDR3 runs 16 residues. Per the germline V gene, CDR1 is SGHRS and CDR2 is YFSETQ. CDR3 nucleotides: TGCGCCAGCAGCTTAACTCCCAACGATCTCGGCGAGACCCAGTACTTC. Amino acids: CASSLTPNDLGETQYF.

The chain has TRBV29-1 and TRBJ2-1; tentatively, D is TRBD2 (5 bases). The V end was cut by 3 bases, the J end by 7 bases, with 13 bases between. The CDR3 covers 13 residues. The germline V gene has CDR1 SQVTM and CDR2 ANQGSEA. For the CDR3, the DNA is TGCAGCGTTGAGGAGCTTAGGGAGAATGAGCAGTTCTTC. It codes for CSVEELRENEQFF.

This clone showed up just a few times. This chain links TRBV6-5 with TRBJ1-1; D perhaps matches TRBD1 (5 bases). V lost 7 bases and J 1 base, leaving 13 bases between the germline ends. The CDR3 has 14 residues. Germline-derived CDR1 and CDR2 are MNHEY and SVGAGI. The CDR3 spells CASNLGRGNTEAFF. As DNA, the CDR3 is TGTGCCAGCAATCTGGGGAGGGGGAACACTGAAGCTTTCTTT.

This chain uses TRBV27 with TRBJ2-3, with D possibly matching TRBD2 (6 bases). Trimming pared 1 base from V and 5 bases from J, leaving 16 bases between. This CDR3 contains 16 residues. Germline CDR1 reads MNHEY; CDR2 reads SMNVEV (reference sequence). The CDR3 is CASSLLGWRREDTQYF. In DNA form, the CDR3 reads TGTGCCAGCAGTTTATTAGGATGGAGGAGGGAAGATACGCAGTATTTT.

The rearrangement uses TRBV3-1 (or the pseudogene TRBV3-2) and TRBJ1-1, with D possibly TRBD1 on 5 matching bases. V was shortened by 8 bases and J by 8 bases, with 21 bases between the two germline ends. Germline CDR1 reads LGHDT; CDR2 reads YNNKEL (reference sequence). The CDR3 consists of 14 residues. CDR3 residues: CASGQPSFGTEAFF. The CDR3 nucleotides are TGTGCCAGCGGGCAGCCCTCATTCGGGACCGAAGCTTTCTTT.

The chain carries TRBV5-3 and TRBJ2-1, with 8 bases that match TRBD2. TRBV5-3 is an ORF; its function is uncertain. The CDR3 consists of 16 residues. Losses at the gene ends were 1 base for V and 0 bases for J; bases not matched to a gene: 3. The CDR3 here is CARSLFLAGSYNEQFF. The CDR3 bases are TGTGCCAGAAGCTTGTTTCTAGCGGGCTCCTACAATGAGCAGTTCTTC.

This clone occurred once. The chain couples TRBV6-5 to TRBJ2-5; 11 nucleotides match TRBD2. This CDR3 comprises 13 residues. Per the germline V gene, CDR1 is MNHEY and CDR2 is SVGAGI. V was clipped by 8 bases and J by 6 bases; unmatched bases: 5. The CDR3 DNA reads as TGTGCCAGCCTCACTAGCGGGAGCAAGACCCAGTACTTC. This encodes CASLTSGSKTQYF.

J is TRBJ1-2 and V is TRBV9; D perhaps matches TRBD1 (5 bases). This CDR3 is 14 amino acids long. The germline V gene encodes CDR1 SGDLS and CDR2 YYNGEE. Trimming stripped 2 bases from V and 5 bases from J, with 13 bases between. CDR3 loop: CASSVDQGSYGYTF. CDR3 nucleotides: TGTGCCAGCAGCGTCGATCAGGGCTCTTATGGCTACACCTTC.

This chain links TRBV2 with TRBJ2-7; D is uncertain. The CDR3 consists of 14 residues. Germline CDR1 is SNHLY and CDR2 is FYNNEI. The V end was cut by 3 bases, the J end by 3 bases, with 12 bases between. The chain's CDR3 is CASSDGIPNYEQYF. The CDR3, as DNA: TGTGCCAGCAGTGACGGCATACCCAACTACGAGCAGTACTTC.

The chain couples TRBV7-9 to TRBJ1-1, with D perhaps TRBD1 (6 bases). Trimming stripped 8 bases from V and 5 bases from J, with 24 bases between. Germline V lookup: CDR1 SEHNR, CDR2 FQNEAQ (reference sequence). This CDR3 spans 16 amino acids. The CDR3 reads CASGRHRGGRETEAFF. CDR3 in DNA: TGTGCCAGCGGGCGTCATAGGGGGGGTCGAGAAACTGAAGCTTTCTTT.

The chain couples TRBV6-4 to TRBJ1-6, with D perhaps matching TRBD1 (5 bases). The germline CDR1 and CDR2 sequences are MRHNA and SNTAGT. Trimming stripped 6 bases from V and 8 bases from J, with 14 bases between. The CDR3 is made up of 14 amino acids. CDR3 DNA sequence: TGTGCCAGCAGCGCCGGGACGGAAGATTCACCCCTCCACTTT. Protein product: CASSAGTEDSPLHF.

The gene calls are TRBV10-3 and TRBJ1-2; D gene unclear. Germline CDR1 and CDR2: ENHRY and SYGVKD. V lost 5 bases and J 6 bases, leaving 13 bases between the germline ends. The CDR3 extends over 13 amino acids. CDR3 sequence (DNA): TGTGCCATCAGTTCCCTTGGGGATCATGGCTACACCTTC. Residues: CAISSLGDHGYTF.

The J gene is TRBJ2-1, the V gene TRBV27, with TRBD2 matching over 9 bases. CDR1 is MNHEY, CDR2 SMNVEV, per germline (reference sequence). V shed 6 bases and J 4 bases; nucleotides not matched to a gene: 10. This CDR3 spans 16 amino acids. CDR3 region: CASSRYSGGLYNEQFF. Here the CDR3 DNA reads TGTGCCAGCAGCCGATACAGCGGGGGGCTGTACAATGAGCAGTTCTTC.

The V call is TRBV5-1, the J call TRBJ2-7; 7 nucleotides agree with TRBD1. The CDR3 extends over 14 amino acids. Germline V lookup: CDR1 SGHRS, CDR2 YFSETQ. V lost 3 bases, J lost 3 bases, and 6 bases stayed unmatched. This CDR3 is CASSSNPGGYEQYF. CDR3 coding DNA: TGCGCCAGCAGCTCGAATCCAGGGGGCTACGAGCAGTACTTC. The full variable domain, its missing parts supplied by reference TRBV5-1 and TRBJ2-7, is KAGVTQTPRYLIKTRGQQVTLSCSPISGHRSVSWYQQTPGQGLQFLFEYFSETQRNKGNFPGRFSGRQFSNSRSEMNVSTLELGDSALYLCASSSNPGGYEQYFGPGTRLTVT.

The chain combines TRBV7-2 with TRBJ1-2; a weak D match, TRBD1 (5 bases). This CDR3 region has 15 residues. V was pared by 2 bases and J by 2 bases, with 12 bases between. The germline V gene has CDR1 SGHTA and CDR2 FQGNSA. CDR3 bases: TGTGCCAGCAGCTTATATCAGGGACTAAACTATGGCTACACCTTC. Translating gives CASSLYQGLNYGYTF.

The chain couples TRBV6-5 to TRBJ1-2; D call uncertain. Germline V gene lookup returns CDR1 MNHEY and CDR2 SVGAGI. V was pared by 6 bases and J by 8 bases, with 13 bases between. CDR3 length: 12 amino acids. CDR3 DNA: TGTGCCAGCAGGAGCACCGCGGGCGGCTACACCTTC. It codes for CASRSTAGGYTF.

V gene TRBV6-2 or TRBV6-3 combines with J gene TRBJ2-3; no firm D call. The V end lost 0 bases, the J end lost 4 bases, and 2 bases lay between the germline ends. The germline V gene has CDR1 MNHEY and CDR2 SVGEGT. The CDR3 totals 12 residues. The CDR3 region is CASSYSSDTQYF. The CDR3 DNA reads as TGTGCCAGCAGTTACTCCTCAGATACGCAGTATTTT.

The chain carries TRBV5-1 and TRBJ2-7; perhaps D is TRBD1 or TRBD2 (6 bases each). The CDR3 loop spans 16 amino acids. The V and J ends lost 3 bases and 3 bases respectively, with 19 bases between them. Germline assignment: CDR1 SGHRS and CDR2 YFSETQ. This chain's CDR3 is CASSWGASSSDYEQYF. As DNA, the CDR3 is TGCGCCAGCAGCTGGGGGGCCTCTTCATCGGACTACGAGCAGTACTTC.

The chain combines TRBV6-5 with TRBJ1-6; no clear D gene. The V gene's germline CDR1 is MNHEY and CDR2 SVGAGI. This CDR3 contains 14 residues. The ends were cut back, 2 bases at V and 10 bases at J, with 12 bases in the middle. The CDR3 DNA reads as TGTGCCAGCAGTTACGAGGAGGGAGGATCACCCCTCCACTTT. This gives the protein CASSYEEGGSPLHF.

This clone was observed a single time. The chain couples TRBV4-2 to TRBJ2-3; a weak D match, TRBD2 (6 bases). V was trimmed by 3 bases and J by 8 bases, leaving 24 bases between them. CDR1 and CDR2 from the germline V gene are LGHNA and YNFKEQ. The CDR3 totals 17 residues. CDR3 DNA: TGTGCCAGCAGCCAGGAGGGCCAAGGGGCAAGGCAAAGTACGCAGTATTTT. Amino acid sequence: CASSQEGQGARQSTQYF.

The gene calls are TRBV25-1 and TRBJ1-2, with 7 nucleotides matching TRBD1. V shed 6 bases and J 4 bases; nucleotides not matched to a gene: 14. Germline V gene lookup returns CDR1 MGHDK and CDR2 SYGVNS. The CDR3 is made up of 16 amino acids. CDR3 nucleotide sequence: TGTGCCAGCAGCTCCGCTCTCTACAGGGGAGCCTATGGCTACACCTTC. Its protein product is CASSSALYRGAYGYTF.